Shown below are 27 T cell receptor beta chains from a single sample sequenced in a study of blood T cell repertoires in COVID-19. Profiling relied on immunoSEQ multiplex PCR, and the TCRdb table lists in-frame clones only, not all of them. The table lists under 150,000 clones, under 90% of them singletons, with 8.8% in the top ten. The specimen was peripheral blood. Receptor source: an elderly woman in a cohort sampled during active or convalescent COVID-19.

CDR3 region: CASSQLPGNTIYF. CDR3 in DNA: TGCGCCAGCAGCCAACTTCCTGGAAACACCATATATTTT. The chain links TRBV4-1 to TRBJ1-3; D is ambiguous. Deletions cut 2 bases from V and 2 bases from J, with 4 bases between. There are 13 residues in the CDR3. Germline loops: CDR1 MGHRA, CDR2 YSYEKL.

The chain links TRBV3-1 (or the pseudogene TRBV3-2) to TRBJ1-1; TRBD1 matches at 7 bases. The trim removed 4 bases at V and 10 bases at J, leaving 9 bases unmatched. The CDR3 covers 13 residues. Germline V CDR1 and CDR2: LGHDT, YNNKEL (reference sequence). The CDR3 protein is CASSLEGAGGAFF. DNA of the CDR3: TGTGCCAGCAGCCTAGAGGGGGCAGGAGGAGCTTTCTTT.

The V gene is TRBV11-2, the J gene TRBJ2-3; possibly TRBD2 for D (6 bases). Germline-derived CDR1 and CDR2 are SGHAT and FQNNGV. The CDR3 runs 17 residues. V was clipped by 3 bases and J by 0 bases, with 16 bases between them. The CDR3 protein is CASSLITSYLSTDTQYF. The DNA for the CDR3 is TGTGCCAGCAGCTTGATTACTAGCTATCTGAGCACAGATACGCAGTATTTT.

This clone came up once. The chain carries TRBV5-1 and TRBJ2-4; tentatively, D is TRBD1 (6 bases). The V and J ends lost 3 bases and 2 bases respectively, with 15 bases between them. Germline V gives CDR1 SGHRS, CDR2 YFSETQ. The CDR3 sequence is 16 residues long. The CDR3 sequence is CASSWSGQGSKNIQYF. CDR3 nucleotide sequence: TGCGCCAGCAGCTGGAGTGGTCAGGGGTCCAAAAACATTCAGTACTTC.

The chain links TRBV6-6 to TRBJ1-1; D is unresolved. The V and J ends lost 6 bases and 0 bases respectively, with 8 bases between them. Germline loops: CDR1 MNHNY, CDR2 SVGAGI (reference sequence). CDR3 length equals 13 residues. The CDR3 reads CASSEGLNTEAFF. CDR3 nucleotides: TGTGCCAGCAGCGAGGGTTTGAACACTGAAGCTTTCTTT.

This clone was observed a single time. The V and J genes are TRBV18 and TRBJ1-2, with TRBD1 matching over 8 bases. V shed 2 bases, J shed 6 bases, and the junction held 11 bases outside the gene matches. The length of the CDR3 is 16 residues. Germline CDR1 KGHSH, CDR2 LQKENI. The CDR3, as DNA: TGTGCCAGCTCACCAACCCGAGGGACAGGCTTAAATGGCTACACCTTC. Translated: CASSPTRGTGLNGYTF.

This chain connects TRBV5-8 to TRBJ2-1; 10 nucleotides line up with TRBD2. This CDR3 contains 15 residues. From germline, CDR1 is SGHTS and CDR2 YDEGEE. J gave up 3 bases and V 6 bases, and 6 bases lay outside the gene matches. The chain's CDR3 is CASKGAGGYYNEQFF. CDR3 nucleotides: TGTGCCAGCAAAGGAGCGGGGGGGTACTACAATGAGCAGTTCTTC.

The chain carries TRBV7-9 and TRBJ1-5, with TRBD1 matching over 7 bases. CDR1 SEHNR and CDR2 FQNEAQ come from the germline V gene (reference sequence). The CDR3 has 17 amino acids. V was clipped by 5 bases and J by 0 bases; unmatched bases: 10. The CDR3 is CASSRSGGTYSNQPQHF. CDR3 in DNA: TGTGCCAGCAGCCGTTCAGGGGGGACGTATAGCAATCAGCCCCAGCATTTT.

The CDR3: CASSMGLAGARVETQYF. The CDR3 region has the DNA TGTGCCAGCAGCATGGGACTAGCGGGCGCTAGGGTCGAGACCCAGTACTTC. The chain has TRBV7-9 and TRBJ2-5, with 12 bases identical to TRBD2. The germline V gene encodes CDR1 SEHNR and CDR2 FQNEAQ (reference sequence). Trimming cost V 5 bases and J 5 bases; bases outside gene matches: 12. The CDR3 covers 17 residues.

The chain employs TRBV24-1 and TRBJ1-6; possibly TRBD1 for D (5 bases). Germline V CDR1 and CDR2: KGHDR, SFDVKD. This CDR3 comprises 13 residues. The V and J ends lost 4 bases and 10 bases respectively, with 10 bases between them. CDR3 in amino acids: CATSERQSSPLHF. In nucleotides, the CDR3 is TGTGCCACCAGTGAGAGACAGAGCTCACCCCTCCACTTT.

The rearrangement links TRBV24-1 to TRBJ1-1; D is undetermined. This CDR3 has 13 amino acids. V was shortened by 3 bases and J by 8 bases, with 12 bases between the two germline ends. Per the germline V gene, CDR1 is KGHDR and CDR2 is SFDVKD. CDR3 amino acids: CATSDVFRGEAFF. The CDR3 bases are TGTGCCACCAGTGATGTCTTTCGAGGGGAAGCTTTCTTT.

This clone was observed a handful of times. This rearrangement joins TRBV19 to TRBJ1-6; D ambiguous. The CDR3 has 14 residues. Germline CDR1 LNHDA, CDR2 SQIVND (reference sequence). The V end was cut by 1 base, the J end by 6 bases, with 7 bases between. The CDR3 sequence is CASSIVAGNSPLHF. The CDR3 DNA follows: TGTGCCAGTAGTATAGTTGCGGGTAATTCACCCCTCCACTTT. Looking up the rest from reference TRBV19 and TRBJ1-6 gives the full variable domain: DGGITQSPKYLFRKEGQNVTLSCEQNLNHDAMYWYRQDPGQGLRLIYYSQIVNDFQKGDIAEGYSVSREKKESFPLTVTSAQKNPTAFYLCASSIVAGNSPLHFGNGTRLTVT.

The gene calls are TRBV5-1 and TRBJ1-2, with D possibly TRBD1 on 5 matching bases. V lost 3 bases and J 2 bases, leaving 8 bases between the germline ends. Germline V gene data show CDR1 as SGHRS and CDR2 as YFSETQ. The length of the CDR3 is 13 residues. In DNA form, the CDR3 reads TGCGCCAGCAGCTGGTCAGGGAACTATGGCTACACCTTC. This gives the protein CASSWSGNYGYTF.

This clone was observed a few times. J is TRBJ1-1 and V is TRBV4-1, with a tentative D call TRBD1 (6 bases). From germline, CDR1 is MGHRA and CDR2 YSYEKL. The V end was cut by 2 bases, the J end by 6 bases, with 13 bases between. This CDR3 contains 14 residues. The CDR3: CASSQPRWGPEAFF. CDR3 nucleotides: TGCGCCAGCAGCCAACCCCGTTGGGGGCCTGAAGCTTTCTTT.

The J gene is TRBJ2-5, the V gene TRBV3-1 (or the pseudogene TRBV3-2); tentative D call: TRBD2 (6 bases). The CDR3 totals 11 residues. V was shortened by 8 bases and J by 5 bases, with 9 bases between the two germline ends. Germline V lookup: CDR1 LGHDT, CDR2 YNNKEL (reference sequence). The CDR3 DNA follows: TGTGCCAGCCAGCGGGCGGAGACCCAGTACTTC. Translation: CASQRAETQYF.

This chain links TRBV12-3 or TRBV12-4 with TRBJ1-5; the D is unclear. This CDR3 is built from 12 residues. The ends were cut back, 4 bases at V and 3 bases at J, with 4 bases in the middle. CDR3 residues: CASSSFNQPQHF. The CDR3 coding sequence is TGTGCCAGCAGTTCATTCAATCAGCCCCAGCATTTT.

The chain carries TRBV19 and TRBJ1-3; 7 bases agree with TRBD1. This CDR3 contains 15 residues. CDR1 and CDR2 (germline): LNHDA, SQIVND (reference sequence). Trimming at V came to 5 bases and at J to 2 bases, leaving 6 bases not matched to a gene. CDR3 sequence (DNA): TGTGCCAGTAGTTCTTACAGGGGCCCTGGAAACACCATATATTTT. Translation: CASSSYRGPGNTIYF.

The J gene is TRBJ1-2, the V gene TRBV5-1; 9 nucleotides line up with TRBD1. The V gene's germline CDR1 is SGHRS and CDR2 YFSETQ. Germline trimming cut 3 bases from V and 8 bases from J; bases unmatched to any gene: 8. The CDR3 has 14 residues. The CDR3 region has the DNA TGCGCCAGCAGCTCCACTACAGGGGGCGCGGGCTACACCTTC. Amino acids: CASSSTTGGAGYTF.

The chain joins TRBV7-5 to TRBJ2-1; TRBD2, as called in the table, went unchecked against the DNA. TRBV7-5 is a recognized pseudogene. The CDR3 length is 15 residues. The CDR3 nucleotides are TGTGCCAGAAGCTTAGATCCGGCGGTCAGATGTGGTCCGTTCTTC. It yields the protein CARSLDPAVRCGPFF.

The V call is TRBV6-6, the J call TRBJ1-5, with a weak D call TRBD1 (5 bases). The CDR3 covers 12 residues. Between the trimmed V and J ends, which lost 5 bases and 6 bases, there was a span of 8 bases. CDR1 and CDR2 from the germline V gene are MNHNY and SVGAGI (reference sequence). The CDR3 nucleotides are TGTGCCAGCAGTACAGGCGGTCAGCCCCAGCATTTT. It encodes CASSTGGQPQHF.

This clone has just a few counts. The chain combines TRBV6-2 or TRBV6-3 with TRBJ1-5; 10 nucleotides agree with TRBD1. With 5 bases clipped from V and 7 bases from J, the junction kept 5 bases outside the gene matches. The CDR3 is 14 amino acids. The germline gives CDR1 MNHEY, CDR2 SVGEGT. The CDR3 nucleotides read TGTGCCAGCAGTAGACAGGGGGCGAGGCAGCCCCAGCATTTT. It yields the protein CASSRQGARQPQHF.

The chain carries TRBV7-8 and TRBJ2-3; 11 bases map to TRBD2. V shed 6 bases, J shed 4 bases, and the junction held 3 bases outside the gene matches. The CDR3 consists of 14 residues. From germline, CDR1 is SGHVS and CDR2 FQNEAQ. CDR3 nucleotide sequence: TGTGCCAGCAGGGAGGGACTAGCGGCAGATACGCAGTATTTT. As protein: CASREGLAADTQYF.

The CDR3 protein is CASSRTVGTEAFF. CDR3 coding DNA: TGTGCCAGCAGTCGGACAGTCGGCACTGAAGCTTTCTTT. This sequence joins TRBV6-5 and TRBJ1-1; possible D gene TRBD1, 6 bases. Germline assignment: CDR1 MNHEY and CDR2 SVGAGI. The CDR3 has 13 amino acids. V lost 5 bases and J 4 bases, leaving 11 bases between the germline ends.

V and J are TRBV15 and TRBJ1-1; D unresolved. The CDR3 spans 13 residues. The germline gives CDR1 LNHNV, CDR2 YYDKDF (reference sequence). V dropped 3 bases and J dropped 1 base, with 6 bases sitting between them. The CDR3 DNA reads TGTGCCACCAGCAGGCGACAGAACACTGAAGCTTTCTTT. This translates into CATSRRQNTEAFF.

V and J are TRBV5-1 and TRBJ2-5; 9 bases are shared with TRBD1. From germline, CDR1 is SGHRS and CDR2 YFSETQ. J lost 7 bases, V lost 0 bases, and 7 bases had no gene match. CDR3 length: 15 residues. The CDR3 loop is CASSLGDRASGTQYF. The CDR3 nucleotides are TGCGCCAGCAGCTTGGGGGACAGGGCGAGCGGGACCCAGTACTTC.

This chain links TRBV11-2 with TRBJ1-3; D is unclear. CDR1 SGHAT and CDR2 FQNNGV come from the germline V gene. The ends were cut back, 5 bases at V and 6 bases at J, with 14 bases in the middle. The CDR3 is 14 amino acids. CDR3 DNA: TGTGCCAGCAGCCCAGGCAGTATTCTAAACACCATATATTTT. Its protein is CASSPGSILNTIYF.

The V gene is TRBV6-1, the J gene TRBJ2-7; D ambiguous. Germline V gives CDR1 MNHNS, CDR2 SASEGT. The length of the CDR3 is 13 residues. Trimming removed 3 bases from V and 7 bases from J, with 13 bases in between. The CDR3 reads CASSELRPEEQYF. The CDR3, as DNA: TGTGCCAGCAGTGAGCTGCGACCGGAGGAGCAGTACTTC.